The rows below give T cell receptor beta chains drawn from one sample of a study of cytomegalovirus exposure and HLA in healthy donors. Profiling relied on immunoSEQ multiplex PCR, and the TCRdb table lists in-frame clones only, not all of them. The table shows 150,000 to 200,000 clones, with about 81% occurring only once. The specimen sequenced was PBMCs. The receptors derive from a woman in her twenties or thirties in good health and CMV-seronegative. CDR3s include the opening cysteine and the closing phenylalanine or tryptophan. The order of the fields is CDR3 length, J gene, clone size, V gene, D gene, CDR3 protein, CDR3 DNA. The D gene is left open where the match is weak. A row's size may be missing; if present it is once, few, many or a size class.

len: 15
j_gene: TRBJ1-2
abundance: .
v_gene: TRBV27
d_gene: TRBD1
CDR3aa: CASSLPLEGAFGYTF
CDR3nt: TGTGCCAGCAGTTTACCGTTGGAGGGGGCTTTTGGCTACACCTTC

len: 16
j_gene: TRBJ1-3
abundance: .
v_gene: TRBV5-6
d_gene: .
CDR3aa: CASSLVLGGAGNTIYF
CDR3nt: TGTGCCAGCAGCTTGGTTCTCGGGGGGGCTGGAAACACCATATATTTT

len: 14
j_gene: TRBJ2-2
abundance: .
v_gene: TRBV27
d_gene: .
CDR3aa: CASRISGDTGELFF
CDR3nt: TGTGCCAGCAGAATATCAGGGGACACCGGGGAGCTGTTTTTT

len: 17
j_gene: TRBJ2-1
abundance: .
v_gene: TRBV29-1
d_gene: TRBD2
CDR3aa: CSVEDGSLRGSYNEQFF
CDR3nt: TGCAGCGTTGAAGATGGGTCCCTTCGCGGGAGCTACAATGAGCAGTTCTTC

len: 11
j_gene: TRBJ1-2
abundance: once
v_gene: TRBV20-1
d_gene: TRBD1
CDR3aa: CSARTGHGYTF
CDR3nt: TGCAGTGCCCGGACAGGGCATGGCTACACCTTC

len: 15
j_gene: TRBJ1-3
abundance: few
v_gene: TRBV7-2
d_gene: TRBD1
CDR3aa: CASSLQGGWGNTIYF
CDR3nt: TGTGCCAGCAGCTTACAGGGGGGATGGGGAAACACCATATATTTT

len: 15
j_gene: TRBJ2-1
abundance: .
v_gene: TRBV11-2
d_gene: TRBD2
CDR3aa: CASSLELAGSYEQFF
CDR3nt: TGTGCCAGCAGCTTAGAACTAGCGGGGAGCTATGAGCAGTTCTTC

len: 16
j_gene: TRBJ1-1
abundance: few
v_gene: TRBV11-2
d_gene: .
CDR3aa: CASSAPGQPMNTEAFF
CDR3nt: TGTGCCAGCAGCGCCCCGGGACAACCCATGAACACTGAAGCTTTCTTT

len: 13
j_gene: TRBJ2-7
abundance: .
v_gene: TRBV11-2
d_gene: TRBD1
CDR3aa: CASSRGQGYEQYF
CDR3nt: TGTGCCAGCAGTCGGGGACAGGGCTACGAGCAGTACTTC

len: 17
j_gene: TRBJ2-7
abundance: .
v_gene: TRBV5-1
d_gene: TRBD2
CDR3aa: CASSLGLAGGSSYEQYF
CDR3nt: TGCGCCAGCAGCTTGGGCCTAGCGGGAGGCAGCTCCTACGAGCAGTACTTC

len: 15
j_gene: TRBJ1-2
abundance: .
v_gene: TRBV2
d_gene: .
CDR3aa: CASSPPAGSNYGYTF
CDR3nt: TGTGCCAGCAGTCCCCCGGCAGGGTCGAACTATGGCTACACCTTC

len: 15
j_gene: TRBJ1-2
abundance: .
v_gene: TRBV6-1
d_gene: TRBD1
CDR3aa: CASSVTGGAINGYTF
CDR3nt: TGTGCCAGCAGTGTTACAGGGGGCGCAATTAATGGCTACACCTTC

len: 14
j_gene: TRBJ2-1
abundance: once
v_gene: TRBV7-9
d_gene: TRBD1
CDR3aa: CASSFQGDDNEQFF
CDR3nt: TGTGCCAGCAGCTTCCAGGGGGATGACAATGAGCAGTTCTTC

len: 14
j_gene: TRBJ2-7
abundance: .
v_gene: TRBV2
d_gene: TRBD2
CDR3aa: CASSEGTSGYEQYF
CDR3nt: TGTGCCAGCAGTGAGGGGACTAGCGGATACGAGCAGTACTTC

len: 18
j_gene: TRBJ2-7
abundance: .
v_gene: TRBV7-2
d_gene: TRBD2
CDR3aa: CASSFKLAGGPLLYEQYF
CDR3nt: TGTGCCAGCAGCTTCAAACTAGCGGGAGGGCCGCTTTTATACGAGCAGTACTTC

len: 15
j_gene: TRBJ2-1
abundance: .
v_gene: TRBV11-1
d_gene: .
CDR3aa: CASSDRPRRDNEQFF
CDR3nt: TGTGCCAGCAGCGACAGACCTAGACGGGACAATGAGCAGTTCTTC

len: 15
j_gene: TRBJ2-7
abundance: .
v_gene: TRBV11-2
d_gene: TRBD1
CDR3aa: CASSLASGQGRRQYF
CDR3nt: TGTGCCAGCAGCCTAGCATCCGGACAGGGGCGGAGGCAGTACTTC

len: 14
j_gene: TRBJ2-2
abundance: .
v_gene: TRBV11-2
d_gene: .
CDR3aa: CASSLAGNTGELFF
CDR3nt: TGTGCCAGCAGCTTAGCAGGGAACACCGGGGAGCTGTTTTTT

len: 14
j_gene: TRBJ2-7
abundance: .
v_gene: TRBV7-2
d_gene: .
CDR3aa: CASSSGRESYEQYF
CDR3nt: TGTGCCAGCAGCTCAGGTCGGGAGTCCTACGAGCAGTACTTC

len: 13
j_gene: TRBJ2-1
abundance: .
v_gene: TRBV2
d_gene: TRBD2
CDR3aa: CASRAGGYNEQFF
CDR3nt: TGTGCCAGCAGGGCGGGGGGTTACAATGAGCAGTTCTTC

len: 12
j_gene: TRBJ1-2
abundance: .
v_gene: TRBV2
d_gene: TRBD1
CDR3aa: CASGQGEGGYTF
CDR3nt: TGTGCCAGCGGACAGGGGGAAGGAGGCTACACCTTC

len: 15
j_gene: TRBJ2-7
abundance: .
v_gene: TRBV7-2
d_gene: .
CDR3aa: CASSLEYESSYEQYF
CDR3nt: TGTGCCAGCAGCTTAGAGTACGAGAGCTCCTACGAGCAGTACTTC

len: 16
j_gene: TRBJ2-5
abundance: .
v_gene: TRBV27
d_gene: TRBD2
CDR3aa: CASRGLAGGPGETQYF
CDR3nt: TGTGCCAGCAGGGGACTAGCGGGAGGGCCGGGGGAGACCCAGTACTTC

len: 14
j_gene: TRBJ1-2
abundance: few
v_gene: TRBV19
d_gene: .
CDR3aa: CASSIGQLSYGYTF
CDR3nt: TGTGCCAGTAGTATCGGACAGTTGAGCTATGGCTACACCTTC

len: 15
j_gene: TRBJ2-5
abundance: once
v_gene: TRBV9
d_gene: TRBD1
CDR3aa: CASSVEGTGRETQYF
CDR3nt: TGTGCCAGCAGCGTAGAAGGGACAGGGCGAGAGACCCAGTACTTC

len: 13
j_gene: TRBJ1-2
abundance: .
v_gene: TRBV19
d_gene: TRBD1
CDR3aa: CASSIKGAPGYTF
CDR3nt: TGTGCCAGTAGTATAAAGGGGGCTCCTGGCTACACCTTC

len: 14
j_gene: TRBJ2-1
abundance: few
v_gene: TRBV6-5
d_gene: .
CDR3aa: CASSEEGPANEQFF
CDR3nt: TGTGCCAGCAGTGAGGAGGGACCGGCCAATGAGCAGTTCTTC

len: 16
j_gene: TRBJ2-1
abundance: few
v_gene: TRBV18
d_gene: .
CDR3aa: CASSPFAGQTYNEQFF
CDR3nt: TGTGCCAGCTCCCCCTTCGCAGGACAAACCTACAATGAGCAGTTCTTC

len: 13
j_gene: TRBJ1-1
abundance: .
v_gene: TRBV11-2
d_gene: .
CDR3aa: CASSLSLNTEAFF
CDR3nt: TGTGCCAGCAGCTTAAGCCTCAACACTGAAGCTTTCTTT

len: 14
j_gene: TRBJ2-3
abundance: .
v_gene: TRBV2
d_gene: TRBD2
CDR3aa: CASSPQGLADTQYF
CDR3nt: TGTGCCAGCAGCCCACAAGGACTAGCGGATACGCAGTATTTT

len: 16
j_gene: TRBJ1-3
abundance: .
v_gene: TRBV29-1
d_gene: .
CDR3aa: CSVEDRSSYSGNTIYF
CDR3nt: TGCAGCGTTGAAGATCGGAGCTCGTACTCTGGAAACACCATATATTTT

len: 16
j_gene: TRBJ2-3
abundance: .
v_gene: TRBV27
d_gene: TRBD2
CDR3aa: CASSLMASGSPDTQYF
CDR3nt: TGTGCCAGCAGTTTAATGGCTAGCGGGAGCCCAGATACGCAGTATTTT

len: 15
j_gene: TRBJ1-3
abundance: .
v_gene: TRBV21-1
d_gene: .
CDR3aa: CASSKGAVSGNTIYF
CDR3nt: TGTGCCAGCAGCAAAGGGGCAGTCTCTGGAAACACCATATATTTT

len: 16
j_gene: TRBJ2-2
abundance: .
v_gene: TRBV7-9
d_gene: TRBD1
CDR3aa: CASSLGQGMDTGELFF
CDR3nt: TGTGCCAGCAGCTTGGGACAGGGGATGGACACCGGGGAGCTGTTTTTT

len: 16
j_gene: TRBJ2-5
abundance: .
v_gene: TRBV7-9
d_gene: .
CDR3aa: CASSLGAVAAQETQYF
CDR3nt: TGTGCCAGCAGCTTGGGTGCGGTAGCGGCCCAAGAGACCCAGTACTTC

len: 15
j_gene: TRBJ1-6
abundance: few
v_gene: TRBV4-3
d_gene: TRBD1
CDR3aa: CASSQRTGVDSPLHF
CDR3nt: TGCGCCAGCAGCCAAAGGACAGGGGTGGATTCACCCCTCCACTTT

len: 13
j_gene: TRBJ2-7
abundance: .
v_gene: TRBV6-1
d_gene: .
CDR3aa: CASSDLPGYEQYF
CDR3nt: TGTGCCAGCAGTGATCTACCAGGGTACGAGCAGTACTTC

len: 16
j_gene: TRBJ2-1
abundance: .
v_gene: TRBV7-9
d_gene: TRBD1
CDR3aa: CASSSGQGLAYNEQFF
CDR3nt: TGTGCCAGCAGCTCAGGACAGGGGTTAGCCTACAATGAGCAGTTCTTC

len: 14
j_gene: TRBJ1-1
abundance: .
v_gene: TRBV7-9
d_gene: .
CDR3aa: CASSPEIREMGAFF
CDR3nt: TGTGCCAGCAGCCCAGAAATCAGGGAAATGGGAGCTTTCTTT

len: 17
j_gene: TRBJ1-4
abundance: .
v_gene: TRBV28
d_gene: TRBD1
CDR3aa: CASRRRTGGSANEKLFF
CDR3nt: TGTGCCAGCAGAAGACGGACAGGAGGTTCGGCTAATGAAAAACTGTTTTTT

len: 15
j_gene: TRBJ1-3
abundance: .
v_gene: TRBV28
d_gene: TRBD1
CDR3aa: CASSFQGQGRNTIYF
CDR3nt: TGTGCCAGCAGTTTCCAAGGACAGGGGCGAAACACCATATATTTT

len: 13
j_gene: TRBJ2-5
abundance: .
v_gene: TRBV30
d_gene: .
CDR3aa: CAWSRLAQETQYF
CDR3nt: TGTGCCTGGAGTCGGCTAGCCCAAGAGACCCAGTACTTC

len: 13
j_gene: TRBJ2-7
abundance: .
v_gene: TRBV28
d_gene: TRBD1
CDR3aa: CATSSDRGYEQYF
CDR3nt: TGTGCCACATCCTCGGACAGGGGCTACGAGCAGTACTTC